Presented here are 22 T cell receptor beta chains from one specimen sequenced in a study of blood T cell repertoires in COVID-19 (dated by TCRdb to the early 2020s). Library preparation was by the immunoSEQ multiplex PCR assay. Sourced from immuneACCESS, this table was stored by TCRdb with only in-frame sequences that have V and J called. A share of the clones is absent; for the studies checked, an unresolved V gene accounts for under half, and the remainder has no known explanation. Across this sample there are about 230,000 clones, with 70% to 90% seen only once. 2% to 2.5% of the sample is taken by the ten largest. Source material: PBMCs or T cells enriched from blood (not recorded which). The origin of the receptors is a woman aged 40 to 50 with acute COVID-19.

V gene TRBV7-8 combines with J gene TRBJ2-1; 7 bases map to TRBD2. Per the germline V gene, CDR1 is SGHVS and CDR2 is FQNEAQ. The CDR3 totals 12 residues. The CDR3 bases are TGTGTTTGGGGAGGGCCGGGGAATGAGCAGTTCTTC. It yields the protein CVWGGPGNEQFF.

The chain links TRBV27 to TRBJ2-7; perhaps TRBD1 as D (5 bases). Per the germline V gene, CDR1 is MNHEY and CDR2 is SMNVEV (reference sequence). The CDR3 has 15 amino acids. The V and J ends lost 2 bases and 5 bases respectively, with 16 bases between them. CDR3 protein: CASSLSWGQIHEQYF. CDR3 bases: TGTGCCAGCAGTTTAAGCTGGGGCCAGATCCACGAGCAGTACTTC.

The count of this clone is one. The chain is built from TRBV29-1 and TRBJ1-2; D is ambiguous. The CDR3 sequence is 11 residues long. Between the trimmed V and J ends, which lost 5 bases and 4 bases, there was a span of 8 bases. The germline CDR1 and CDR2 sequences are SQVTM and ANQGSEA. Here the CDR3 reads CSVIGTYGYTF. CDR3 nucleotides: TGCAGCGTTATCGGTACCTATGGCTACACCTTC.

This chain uses TRBV4-3 with TRBJ2-2, with a weak D call TRBD1 (5 bases). The CDR3 contains 15 residues. CDR1 and CDR2 from the germline V gene are LGHNA and YSLEER. Trimming removed 0 bases at V and 8 bases at J, with 13 bases between. CDR3 region: CASSQEGRSSGELFF. CDR3 coding DNA: TGCGCCAGCAGCCAAGAGGGGCGGTCTTCGGGGGAGCTGTTTTTT.

In its sample, this clone was seen once. The chain has TRBV7-9 and TRBJ1-2, with a tentative D call TRBD1 (5 bases). The CDR3 length is 13 residues. V was pared by 5 bases and J by 8 bases, with 15 bases between. Germline assignment: CDR1 SEHNR and CDR2 FQNEAQ (reference sequence). CDR3 coding DNA: TGTGCCAGCAGCCGGGACGGGGGGGTCGGCTACACCTTC. This gives the protein CASSRDGGVGYTF.

The V call is TRBV4-1, the J call TRBJ1-1; 7 bases line up with TRBD1. The CDR3 totals 15 residues. The germline CDR1 and CDR2 sequences are MGHRA and YSYEKL. J was trimmed by 1 base and V by 1 base; bases with no gene match: 3. The CDR3 sequence is CASSQGSGGNTEAFF. CDR3 bases: TGCGCCAGCAGCCAAGGCTCAGGGGGGAACACTGAAGCTTTCTTT.

The J gene is TRBJ1-1, the V gene TRBV28, with 7 bases lining up with TRBD1. CDR1 and CDR2 (germline): MDHEN, SYDVKM. The V segment lost 5 bases and the J segment 5 bases; nucleotides outside the gene matches: 8. CDR3 size: 14 residues. In nucleotides, the CDR3 is TGTGCCAGCAGTCCCCAGGGGGTAGGGACTGAAGCTTTCTTT. Amino acid sequence: CASSPQGVGTEAFF.

This clone was seen once. The CDR3 nucleotides read TGTGCCAGTAGTTTGACAGGGGGAACGAATCAGCCCCAGCATTTT. Translation gives CASSLTGGTNQPQHF. The V gene is TRBV19, the J gene TRBJ1-5; the match to TRBD1 covers 9 bases. Germline CDR1 reads LNHDA; CDR2 reads SQIVND (reference sequence). This CDR3 contains 15 residues. V gave up 5 bases and J gave up 4 bases; unmatched junction bases: 6. Complete variable domain (other parts from reference TRBV19 and TRBJ1-5): DGGITQSPKYLFRKEGQNVTLSCEQNLNHDAMYWYRQDPGQGLRLIYYSQIVNDFQKGDIAEGYSVSREKKESFPLTVTSAQKNPTAFYLCASSLTGGTNQPQHFGDGTRLSIL.

As DNA, the CDR3 is TGCGCCAGCAGCCCCACGGGGGCTGGGGCCAACGTCCTGACTTTC. Residues: CASSPTGAGANVLTF. The chain employs TRBV4-3 and TRBJ2-6, with D maybe TRBD2 (6 bases). The germline V gene has CDR1 LGHNA and CDR2 YSLEER. Between the trimmed V and J ends, which lost 4 bases and 2 bases, there was a span of 9 bases. The CDR3 length is 15 residues.

The V gene is TRBV7-2, the J gene TRBJ2-5; 10 nucleotides match TRBD1. The ends lost 2 bases at V and 0 bases at J; junction bases unmatched: 3. The CDR3 contains 16 residues. The germline gives CDR1 SGHTA, CDR2 FQGNSA. The CDR3 nucleotides read TGTGCCAGCAGCTTAAAGGACAGGGGGGACCAAGAGACCCAGTACTTC. It yields the protein CASSLKDRGDQETQYF. The variable domain in full, completed from reference TRBV7-2 and TRBJ2-5, reads GAGVSQSPSNKVTEKGKDVELRCDPISGHTALYWYRQSLGQGLEFLIYFQGNSAPDKSGLPSDRFSAERTGGSVSTLTIQRTQQEDSAVYLCASSLKDRGDQETQYFGPGTRLLVL.

J is TRBJ2-7 and V is TRBV6-2 or TRBV6-3, with D possibly TRBD1 on 5 matching bases. Germline V gene sequence: CDR1 MNHEY, CDR2 SVGEGT. With 6 bases removed from V and 4 bases from J, the gap between germline ends came to 16 bases. This CDR3 comprises 14 residues. As DNA, the CDR3 is TGTGCCAGCAGCCCCGCAGGGCTAACATACGAGCAGTACTTC. As protein: CASSPAGLTYEQYF.

The J gene is TRBJ2-1, the V gene TRBV3-1 (or the pseudogene TRBV3-2); possibly TRBD2 for D (6 bases). The CDR3 sequence is 12 residues long. From germline, CDR1 is LGHDT and CDR2 YNNKEL (reference sequence). V was trimmed by 3 bases and J by 13 bases, leaving 13 bases between them. The CDR3 DNA follows: TGTGCCAGCAGCCATGGAGGGTACGGTCAGTTCTTC. Residues: CASSHGGYGQFF.

The V and J genes are TRBV11-2 and TRBJ1-3, with D possibly TRBD1 on 5 matching bases. The CDR3 loop spans 16 amino acids. Germline assignment: CDR1 SGHAT and CDR2 FQNNGV. Trimming took 1 base from V and 0 from J, leaving 10 bases between them. In DNA form, the CDR3 reads TGTGCCAGCAGCTTAGGACAGAGGAGCTCTGGAAACACCATATATTTT. Translated: CASSLGQRSSGNTIYF. Combining the CDR3 with reference TRBV11-2 and TRBJ1-3 gives the whole variable domain EAGVAQSPRYKIIEKRQSVAFWCNPISGHATLYWYQQILGQGPKLLIQFQNNGVVDDSQLPKDRFSAERLKGVDSTLKIQPAKLEDSAVYLCASSLGQRSSGNTIYFGEGSWLTVV.

The rearrangement links TRBV18 to TRBJ2-1, with 7 bases aligning to TRBD2. The CDR3 covers 17 residues. The germline CDR1 and CDR2 sequences are KGHSH and LQKENI. V lost 3 bases, J lost 3 bases, and 11 bases stayed unmatched. The CDR3 here is CASSPGTTSILYNEQFF. The CDR3 nucleotides are TGTGCCAGCTCACCTGGGACTACCTCTATTCTCTACAATGAGCAGTTCTTC.

This rearrangement joins TRBV4-3 to TRBJ2-1; D gene ambiguous. This CDR3 has 15 amino acids. CDR1 is LGHNA and CDR2 is YSLEER in the germline V gene. The germline V and J ends were trimmed by 1 base and 8 bases, with 15 bases remaining between them. In DNA, the CDR3 is TGCGCCAGCAGCCAAGTAAAAAATCTTGGAGATGAGCAGTTCTTC. This codes for CASSQVKNLGDEQFF.

This rearrangement joins TRBV3-1 (or the pseudogene TRBV3-2) to TRBJ2-2; TRBD2 might be the D (6 bases). CDR3 size: 17 residues. Germline CDR1 reads LGHDT; CDR2 reads YNNKEL (reference sequence). Trimming stripped 1 base from V and 0 bases from J, with 12 bases between. The CDR3 here is CASSQGWGLANTGELFF. As DNA, the CDR3 is TGTGCCAGCAGCCAAGGCTGGGGACTTGCGAACACCGGGGAGCTGTTTTTT.

This chain connects TRBV6-2 or TRBV6-3 to TRBJ2-2; TRBD2 might be the D (6 bases). V was trimmed by 7 bases and J by 0 bases, leaving 15 bases between them. Germline assignment: CDR1 MNHEY and CDR2 SVGEGT. The CDR3 loop spans 16 amino acids. CDR3 region: CASTPRGRTNTGELFF. CDR3 DNA sequence: TGTGCCAGCACCCCTCGGGGGAGAACGAACACCGGGGAGCTGTTTTTT.

This clone was detected a few times. The genes are TRBV7-2 and TRBJ1-5; perhaps TRBD1 as D (6 bases). Germline V gene data show CDR1 as SGHTA and CDR2 as FQGNSA. Trimming removed 5 bases at V and 5 bases at J, with 13 bases between. This CDR3 comprises 14 residues. The CDR3 is CASSTRAGDQPQHF. The DNA of the CDR3 is TGTGCCAGCAGCACTCGGGCAGGGGATCAGCCCCAGCATTTT.

The genes are TRBV19 and TRBJ2-1, with 8 bases identical to TRBD2. The CDR3 is 17 residues long. Germline values: CDR1 LNHDA, CDR2 SQIVND (reference sequence). V lost 0 bases to trimming and J lost 7 bases; unmatched junction nucleotides: 11. CDR3 coding DNA: TGTGCCAGTAGTATAGATCTTGCGGGCGGGAGGATAAATGAGCAGTTCTTC. Residues: CASSIDLAGGRINEQFF.

The genes are TRBV2 and TRBJ2-2; D is undetermined. Germline V gene sequence: CDR1 SNHLY, CDR2 FYNNEI. The V end was cut by 0 bases, the J end by 5 bases, with 13 bases between. This CDR3 has 16 amino acids. CDR3 nucleotide sequence: TGTGCCAGCAGTGAAGCGAGCCGTATCGGGACCGGGGAGCTGTTTTTT. Its translation is CASSEASRIGTGELFF.

This clone was counted once. The gene calls are TRBV27 and TRBJ2-2; 8 positions match TRBD1. The CDR3 is 13 amino acids. The V segment lost 8 bases and the J segment 4 bases; nucleotides outside the gene matches: 3. The V gene's germline CDR1 is MNHEY and CDR2 SMNVEV (reference sequence). The CDR3 DNA reads TGTGCCAGCCTAGACAGGGGCACCGGGGAGCTGTTTTTT. Encoded protein: CASLDRGTGELFF.

The rearrangement joins TRBV29-1 to TRBJ2-3; 10 bases line up with TRBD2. The CDR3 covers 14 residues. V lost 6 bases and J lost 1; bases outside the gene matches: 4. Per the germline V gene, CDR1 is SQVTM and CDR2 is ANQGSEA. The CDR3 here is CSVLAGARTDTQYF. As DNA, the CDR3 is TGCAGCGTGCTAGCGGGAGCCCGCACAGATACGCAGTATTTT.